One and the same sample provided the 10 T cell receptor beta chains below, sequenced in a study of neoadjuvant nivolumab and ipilimumab in lung cancer. Sequencing used immunoSEQ multiplex PCR; TCRdb keeps in-frame clones, though not all of them. The profile shows fewer than 35,000 clones, 90% of them singletons. Sample: peripheral blood, taken after neoadjuvant nivolumab, alone or with ipilimumab, at or shortly before surgery. The receptor set was obtained from an adult with non-small cell lung cancer.

The CDR3 sequence is CASSGDYTEAFF. The CDR3 region has the DNA TGTGCCAGCTCAGGGGATTACACTGAAGCTTTCTTT. The rearrangement joins TRBV11-2 to TRBJ1-1; weak D call: TRBD1 (6 bases). Trimming took off 8 bases at V and 3 bases at J, with 10 bases between the two ends. Germline CDR1 is SGHAT and CDR2 is FQNNGV. This CDR3 is 12 amino acids long.

This clone was observed a few times. The J gene is TRBJ2-3, the V gene TRBV7-3; 10 bases line up with TRBD2. J gave up 5 bases and V 5 bases, and 7 bases lay outside the gene matches. CDR1 is SGHTA and CDR2 is FQGTGA in the germline V gene. This CDR3 has 15 amino acids. CDR3 DNA: TGTGCCAGCAGCACGAGCGGGGGGGCCGGAGATACGCAGTATTTT. This translates into CASSTSGGAGDTQYF.

The V gene is TRBV2, the J gene TRBJ2-7; 12 bases match TRBD2. In germline, CDR1 is SNHLY, CDR2 FYNNEI. With V trimmed by 11 bases and J by 4 bases, 9 bases remained unmatched. The CDR3 has 14 amino acids. As DNA, the CDR3 is TGTGCCTTAGCGGGACTAGCGGGCCGATACGAGCAGTACTTC. The encoded protein is CALAGLAGRYEQYF.

The chain combines TRBV6-1 with TRBJ1-5; TRBD1 might be the D (6 bases). The CDR3 sequence is 13 residues long. V was clipped by 5 bases and J by 5 bases, with 10 bases between them. The V gene's germline CDR1 is MNHNS and CDR2 SASEGT. CDR3 sequence: CASSNREDQPQHF. For the CDR3, the DNA is TGTGCCAGCAGTAACAGGGAGGATCAGCCCCAGCATTTT.

This clone was seen a single time. The rearrangement joins TRBV11-2 to TRBJ2-5; 7 bases line up with TRBD2. CDR3 length equals 14 residues. With 3 bases clipped from V and 1 base from J, the junction kept 2 bases outside the gene matches. Per germline, CDR1 SGHAT and CDR2 FQNNGV. The CDR3 spells CASSLGGVQETQYF. The CDR3 DNA follows: TGTGCCAGCAGCTTGGGGGGGGTCCAAGAGACCCAGTACTTC.

This sequence joins TRBV11-2 and TRBJ1-1; no clear D. Germline-derived CDR1 and CDR2 are SGHAT and FQNNGV. V was trimmed by 6 bases and J by 0 bases, leaving 8 bases between them. This CDR3 spans 13 amino acids. The chain's CDR3 is CASRRSLNTEAFF. CDR3 sequence (DNA): TGTGCCAGCAGGCGGTCGTTGAACACTGAAGCTTTCTTT.

The chain combines TRBV18 with TRBJ2-4; TRBD2 matches 7 bases. This CDR3 is built from 14 residues. Germline CDR1 KGHSH, CDR2 LQKENI. V dropped 3 bases and J dropped 1; count of bases not matched to a gene: 0. DNA of the CDR3: TGTGCCAGCTCACCGGGGGGGGCCAAAAACATTCAGTACTTC. Translation: CASSPGGAKNIQYF.

CDR3 loop: CASSLAEGPPHQPQHF. The DNA of the CDR3 is TGTGCCAGCAGCTTGGCCGAAGGACCCCCACATCAGCCCCAGCATTTT. The V gene is TRBV5-5, the J gene TRBJ1-5, with D unclear. V gave up 0 bases and J gave up 5 bases, with 15 bases separating them. CDR1 is SGHKS, CDR2 YYEKEE, per germline (reference sequence). The CDR3 is 16 residues long.

CDR3 sequence reads: CASSVAGEYGYTF. Written as DNA, the CDR3 is TGTGCCAGCAGCGTGGCAGGGGAGTATGGCTACACCTTC. This chain links TRBV9 with TRBJ1-2; possibly TRBD1 for D (6 bases). Germline V gene lookup returns CDR1 SGDLS and CDR2 YYNGEE. The CDR3 is 13 amino acids. V gave up 2 bases and J gave up 5 bases, with 10 bases separating them.

The J gene is TRBJ1-1, the V gene TRBV5-4; D unresolved. The CDR3 contains 12 residues. V lost 3 bases and J 1 base, leaving 4 bases between the germline ends. The germline CDR1 and CDR2 sequences are SGHNT and YYREEE (reference sequence). The CDR3 loop reads CASSWGNTEAFF. The CDR3 bases are TGTGCCAGCAGCTGGGGGAACACTGAAGCTTTCTTT.